The T cell receptor (beta chain) described here comes from a study of regulatory T cells in long-lasting Graves disease. About the research overall: Prior antithyroid drug treatment in newly diagnosed Graves' patients lasted under 3 months.

The authors built TCR beta libraries using iRepertoire HTBI primers and Arm-PCR of CDR3 regions. As originally analysed: Sequenced samples collectively carried roughly 63 TRBV and some 15 TRBJ segments. TCRdb reprocessed the multiplex PCR reads with MiXCR, giving one entry per CDR3 protein. The V and J calls follow TCRdb's processing rather than the paper's. The table includes 550,000 to 650,000 distinct CDR3 sequences, about 15% detected once. Documented time point: newly diagnosed GD, antithyroid drugs for less than 3 months. PBMC RNA was the source of the TCR library. This sample also belongs to another study, concerning T cells in Graves' hyperthyroidism and ophthalmopathy.

The source material was peripheral blood mononuclear cells (PBMCs), sampled at new diagnosis, from a patient treated with antithyroid drugs. The origin of this receptor is a young man with Graves disease.

This CDR3 is CSARPPNYGYTF. The DNA of the CDR3 is TGCAGTGCCCGGCCCCCTAACTATGGCTACACCTTC. This chain connects TRBV20-1 to TRBJ1-2; D is undetermined. Trimming shortened V by 6 bases and J by 0 bases, and 8 bases separated the two germline ends. This CDR3 comprises 12 residues. Germline loops: CDR1 DFQATT, CDR2 SNEGSKA (reference sequence).